This TCR beta chain emerged from a study of blood T cells in healthy people across ages. As to this clonotype: Antigen: not known.

The CDR3 sequence is 14 residues long. Germline loops: CDR1 SGHRS, CDR2 YFSETQ. The V gene lost 3 bases and the J gene lost 0 bases, with 9 bases spanning the gap. Sample-barcoded 5' priming and a J-beta primer mix drove a second PCR of about 6 to 12 cycles. MiXCR was run by TCRdb on the 5' RACE reads, yielding one entry per CDR3 protein. The data hold roughly 1,100,000 distinct CDR3 sequences, with roughly a quarter observed a single time. Points from the study as a whole: It was found that TCR beta diversity correlated strongly with the percentage of naive T cells.

This sample was shared with a second study, whose subject was T cells of mothers and their children. That paper notes: The study recruited a few healthy Caucasian mothers and their six children as donors. Over 8 million TCR beta CDR3 reads were obtained from each mother, and several million from each child. Persistent microchimeric T cell clones were not found at ~100 per million sensitivity.

The V and J genes are TRBV5-1 and TRBJ1-2; D ambiguous. This receptor was obtained from a girl aged 2-10 years in good health. The sample taken for sequencing was blood. The CDR3 loop is CASSSQLPNYGYTF. The CDR3 DNA reads as TGCGCCAGCAGCTCACAATTACCTAACTATGGCTACACCTTC. The full variable domain, with the rest looked up from reference TRBV5-1 and TRBJ1-2, is KAGVTQTPRYLIKTRGQQVTLSCSPISGHRSVSWYQQTPGQGLQFLFEYFSETQRNKGNFPGRFSGRQFSNSRSEMNVSTLELGDSALYLCASSSQLPNYGYTFGSGTRLTVV.